What follows are 10 T cell receptor beta chains derived from one specimen sequenced in a study of memory CD8 T cells in hepatitis C reinfection. The time point here: peak reinfection, 3 to 8 weeks after reinfection detection. Sorted cells were sequenced directly ex vivo without any in vitro expansion. The repertoire was sequenced with immunoSEQ multiplex PCR; TCRdb's copy has only in-frame clones and lacks some. The sample has about 47,000 clones; 85% to 90% are singletons. Material: naive CD8+ T cells sorted from blood. These receptors all come from a young man with hepatitis C virus infection.

J is TRBJ2-7 and V is TRBV5-1; TRBD2 agrees at 7 bases. Germline trimming cut 0 bases from V and 6 bases from J; bases unmatched to any gene: 6. Per the germline V gene, CDR1 is SGHRS and CDR2 is YFSETQ. The CDR3 extends over 14 amino acids. As DNA, the CDR3 is TGCGCCAGCAGCTTGGAAACTAGCGAGGGCGAGCAGTACTTC. Translated: CASSLETSEGEQYF.

In DNA form, the CDR3 reads TGTGCCAGCAGCTTAATCGCAGACAGGCAAGAGACCCAGTACTTC. It translates to CASSLIADRQETQYF. The chain uses TRBV7-9 and TRBJ2-5, with a possible D match to TRBD1 (6 bases). Germline loops: CDR1 SEHNR, CDR2 FQNEAQ (reference sequence). V was trimmed by 2 bases and J by 2 bases, leaving 12 bases between them. The CDR3 has 15 amino acids.

In DNA form, the CDR3 reads TGCGCCAGCAGCTTGGTTCAGGGCTACATGAACACTGAAGCTTTCTTT. As protein: CASSLVQGYMNTEAFF. V usage is TRBV5-1 and J usage is TRBJ1-1; a weak D match, TRBD1 (5 bases). The ends were cut back, 0 bases at V and 0 bases at J, with 12 bases in the middle. Germline V CDR1 and CDR2: SGHRS, YFSETQ. The CDR3 length is 16 residues.

Only a few counts were recorded for this clone. The chain employs TRBV21-1 and TRBJ1-4. TRBV21-1 is designated a pseudogene. There are 12 residues in the CDR3. The CDR3 region is CASSKVREKLFF. The CDR3 DNA follows: TGTGCCAGCAGCAAGGTTAGAGAAAAACTGTTTTTT.

The chain combines TRBV7-9 with TRBJ2-1, with D tentatively TRBD2 (7 bases). Germline-derived CDR1 and CDR2 are SEHNR and FQNEAQ (reference sequence). V lost 10 bases and J lost 4, with 20 bases in between. The CDR3 is 15 amino acids. This CDR3 is CATTGGGGSYNEQFF. The CDR3 DNA sequence: TGTGCCACCACCGGAGGGGGGGGGTCTTACAATGAGCAGTTCTTC.

The CDR3 DNA follows: TGCGCCAGCAGCCTTAGTGGCAGGGAGGATGGCTACACCTTC. It specifies CASSLSGREDGYTF. The gene calls are TRBV5-1 and TRBJ1-2, with D tentatively TRBD1 (5 bases). V lost 4 bases and J lost 6, with 16 bases in between. CDR1 is SGHRS, CDR2 YFSETQ, per germline. This CDR3 has 14 amino acids.

The chain uses TRBV19 and TRBJ2-1; the match to TRBD2 covers 9 bases. Trimming removed 6 bases from V and 6 bases from J; junction bases left unmatched: 9. Germline V gene lookup returns CDR1 LNHDA and CDR2 SQIVND (reference sequence). The CDR3 has 15 residues. The CDR3 region is CASSRGGRASNEQFF. The CDR3 coding sequence is TGTGCCAGTAGCCGAGGCGGGAGGGCCAGCAATGAGCAGTTCTTC.

The genes are TRBV10-2 and TRBJ2-7; 8 bases map to TRBD1. The CDR3 loop spans 13 amino acids. The J segment lost 3 bases and the V segment lost 4 bases, leaving 2 bases of the junction unmatched. CDR1 and CDR2 (germline): WSHSY, SAAADI. The CDR3 DNA reads as TGCGCCAGCAGTGTGACAGGGGACTACGAGCAGTACTTC. As protein: CASSVTGDYEQYF.

The chain employs TRBV6-5 and TRBJ1-1; a possible D gene is TRBD1 (5 bases). Looked up from germline, CDR1 is MNHEY and CDR2 is SVGAGI. The CDR3 loop spans 15 amino acids. V shed 2 bases and J shed 2 bases, with 12 bases lying between them. The CDR3: CASSYPGSANTEAFF. The DNA of the CDR3 is TGTGCCAGCAGTTACCCAGGGTCAGCAAACACTGAAGCTTTCTTT.

The chain is built from TRBV7-2 and TRBJ1-1, with no clear D. Between the trimmed V and J ends, which lost 6 bases and 8 bases, there was a span of 13 bases. This CDR3 region has 12 residues. Germline V CDR1 and CDR2: SGHTA, FQGNSA. This CDR3 is CASSSGPQEAFF. The CDR3 DNA is TGTGCCAGCAGTTCAGGCCCGCAAGAAGCTTTCTTT.